These 23 T cell receptor beta chains share one sample of origin, sequenced in a study of shared T cell receptors in the human thymus. The data were produced by immunoSEQ multiplex PCR, yet TCRdb's version contains in-frame clones alone and is incomplete. Of 500,000 to 550,000 clones in the sample, approximately 80% were seen once. These data are also associated with another study on human thymus T cells.

Sequenced sample: thymocytes. All receptors come from a boy in the first two years of life with a congenital heart defect.

The V gene is TRBV14, the J gene TRBJ2-3; D is undetermined. Germline V lookup: CDR1 SGHDN, CDR2 FVKESK. Between the trimmed V and J ends, which lost 1 base and 8 bases, there was a span of 16 bases. The CDR3 extends over 15 amino acids. CDR3 sequence (DNA): TGTGCCAGCAGCCAAGGCTTAGCTTCTTCGGTTACGCAGTATTTT. It encodes CASSQGLASSVTQYF.

This chain joins TRBV11-1 and TRBJ2-7; 9 nucleotides align to TRBD1. The CDR3 length is 16 residues. Germline CDR1 reads SGHAT; CDR2 reads FQDESV (reference sequence). V was clipped by 6 bases and J by 0 bases; unmatched bases: 9. The CDR3 DNA is TGTGCCAGCAGTCGGGACAGGGCGCCTTTCTCCTACGAGCAGTACTTC. This codes for CASSRDRAPFSYEQYF.

The J gene is TRBJ1-3, the V gene TRBV12-5; perhaps TRBD1 as D (6 bases). Trimming left V 4 bases short and J 0 bases short, with 13 bases between. This CDR3 is 16 amino acids long. CDR1 and CDR2 from the germline V gene are LGHNT and FRNRAP. The CDR3 nucleotides read TGTGCTAGTGGTTCGTTGGGACACCCCTCTGGAAACACCATATATTTT. Translation gives CASGSLGHPSGNTIYF.

The chain uses TRBV7-2 and TRBJ2-7; TRBD2 aligns across 9 bases. V shed 1 base and J 2 bases; nucleotides not matched to a gene: 3. CDR1 and CDR2 (germline): SGHTA, FQGNSA. The CDR3 runs 15 residues. The CDR3 reads CASSLGGGRAYEQYF. The CDR3 DNA reads as TGTGCCAGCAGCTTAGGAGGCGGGAGGGCCTACGAGCAGTACTTC.

The rearrangement joins TRBV15 to TRBJ2-4; TRBD1 aligns across 8 bases. The CDR3 has 17 amino acids. In germline, CDR1 is LNHNV, CDR2 YYDKDF (reference sequence). V trimming: 3 bases; J trimming: 5 bases; junction bases outside the gene matches: 12. This CDR3 reads CATSRRTGRGWENIQYF. DNA for the CDR3: TGTGCCACCAGCAGGAGGACAGGGCGGGGTTGGGAAAACATTCAGTACTTC.

This sequence joins TRBV11-3 and TRBJ2-7, with 9 bases identical to TRBD1. The CDR3 is made up of 14 amino acids. V dropped 4 bases and J dropped 3; count of bases not matched to a gene: 4. Germline V CDR1 and CDR2: SGHNT, YENEEA. CDR3 sequence reads: CASSSGQGFYEQYF. The CDR3 DNA follows: TGTGCCAGCAGCTCGGGACAGGGATTCTACGAGCAGTACTTC.

In regard to this clone: The sample holds other DNA sequences that translate to the same CDR3. The chain's CDR3 is CATSRDLGANQPQHF. CDR3 DNA: TGTGCCACCAGCAGAGATTTGGGGGCGAATCAGCCCCAGCATTTT. This sequence joins TRBV15 and TRBJ1-5, with D possibly being TRBD1 (6 bases). Trimming cost V 0 bases and J 4 bases, with 10 bases left between them. Germline-derived CDR1 and CDR2 are LNHNV and YYDKDF (reference sequence). The CDR3 consists of 15 residues.

The V and J genes are TRBV4-2 and TRBJ2-7; 8 nucleotides agree with TRBD2. Germline trimming cut 2 bases from V and 0 bases from J; bases unmatched to any gene: 15. The CDR3 has 19 residues. Germline V gene sequence: CDR1 LGHNA, CDR2 YNFKEQ. CDR3 sequence (DNA): TGTGCCAGCAGCCAATCGAAGGTACTAGCGGATTTCCTCTCCTACGAGCAGTACTTC. It specifies CASSQSKVLADFLSYEQYF.

J is TRBJ2-1 and V is TRBV6-4; D is perhaps TRBD2 (6 bases). CDR3 length equals 17 residues. Germline-derived CDR1 and CDR2 are MRHNA and SNTAGT. Trimming pared 5 bases from V and 7 bases from J, leaving 24 bases between. CDR3 coding DNA: TGTGCCAGCAGTCCCTCCGGGGCTAGCGCCGATCGGAATGAGCAGTTCTTC. Its protein is CASSPSGASADRNEQFF.

V gene TRBV18 combines with J gene TRBJ2-5, with 7 bases fitting TRBD2. V shed 6 bases, J shed 5 bases, and the junction held 15 bases outside the gene matches. Germline CDR1 is KGHSH and CDR2 is LQKENI. This CDR3 is 16 amino acids long. The CDR3 protein is CASSGGSPLGGETQYF. The CDR3 nucleotides are TGTGCCAGCTCTGGCGGGAGCCCACTGGGGGGGGAGACCCAGTACTTC. Filled out from reference TRBV18 and TRBJ2-5, the complete variable domain reads NAGVMQNPRHLVRRRGQEARLRCSPMKGHSHVYWYRQLPEEGLKFMVYLQKENIIDESGMPKERFSAEFPKEGPSILRIQQVVRGDSAAYFCASSGGSPLGGETQYFGPGTRLLVL.

V gene TRBV4-1 combines with J gene TRBJ1-2, with 7 nucleotides matching TRBD1. After removal of 5 bases from V and 1 base from J, the junction contained 7 bases not matched to a gene. In germline, CDR1 is MGHRA, CDR2 YSYEKL. This CDR3 has 15 amino acids. The CDR3 DNA is TGCGCCAGCAGCGCCGGGACAGAGCTTAACTATGGCTACACCTTC. This codes for CASSAGTELNYGYTF.

The rearrangement uses TRBV27 and TRBJ2-3; no firm D call. The CDR3 extends over 15 amino acids. Per germline, CDR1 MNHEY and CDR2 SMNVEV (reference sequence). Trimming cost V 0 bases and J 0 bases, with 7 bases left between them. CDR3 sequence reads: CASSLSSTSTDTQYF. The DNA of the CDR3 is TGTGCCAGCAGTTTATCCTCTACTAGCACAGATACGCAGTATTTT.

This rearrangement joins TRBV6-4 to TRBJ2-1, with 7 bases that match TRBD2. This CDR3 comprises 15 residues. Trimming at V came to 2 bases and at J to 4 bases, leaving 5 bases not matched to a gene. Germline V CDR1 and CDR2: MRHNA, SNTAGT. The CDR3 DNA sequence: TGTGCCAGCAGTGACGCGGGAGATGGGTACAATGAGCAGTTCTTC. It translates to CASSDAGDGYNEQFF.

The chain uses TRBV7-8 and TRBJ1-2; D possibly corresponds to TRBD1 (6 bases). This CDR3 region has 14 residues. V gave up 3 bases and J gave up 2 bases, with 10 bases separating them. Looked up from germline, CDR1 is SGHVS and CDR2 is FQNEAQ. The CDR3 sequence: CASSLLRGNYGYTF. The CDR3 nucleotides read TGTGCCAGCAGCTTGCTTAGGGGGAACTATGGCTACACCTTC.

The V and J genes are TRBV2 and TRBJ1-3; D is perhaps TRBD1 (6 bases). V was shortened by 4 bases and J by 2 bases, with 9 bases between the two germline ends. The CDR3 is made up of 14 amino acids. Germline loops: CDR1 SNHLY, CDR2 FYNNEI. CDR3 coding DNA: TGTGCCAGCAGTGGTGGACAGCCTGGAAACACCATATATTTT. Amino acids: CASSGGQPGNTIYF.

The V gene is TRBV5-4, the J gene TRBJ1-2; a weak D match, TRBD1 (6 bases). The V gene lost 3 bases and the J gene lost 8 bases, with 20 bases spanning the gap. The CDR3 spans 15 residues. Germline V lookup: CDR1 SGHNT, CDR2 YYREEE (reference sequence). The DNA for the CDR3 is TGTGCCAGCAGCTCTCCCCGGGACAAGCTCCGCGGCTACACCTTC. It yields the protein CASSSPRDKLRGYTF. Full variable domain (missing parts from reference TRBV5-4 and TRBJ1-2): ETGVTQSPTHLIKTRGQQVTLRCSSQSGHNTVSWYQQALGQGPQFIFQYYREEENGRGNFPPRFSGLQFPNYSSELNVNALELDDSALYLCASSSPRDKLRGYTFGSGTRLTVV.

This clone was picked up one time. The genes are TRBV4-3 and TRBJ1-4, with TRBD1 as a possible D gene (6 bases). The V end lost 1 base, the J end lost 5 bases, and 8 bases lay between the germline ends. This CDR3 region has 14 residues. The germline gives CDR1 LGHNA, CDR2 YSLEER. Here the CDR3 reads CASSQVRGNEKLFF. CDR3 nucleotides: TGCGCCAGCAGCCAAGTTAGGGGGAATGAAAAACTGTTTTTT.

This chain connects TRBV6-5 to TRBJ1-2, with 7 bases fitting TRBD1. The CDR3 is made up of 13 amino acids. After removal of 1 base from V and 8 bases from J, the junction contained 4 bases not matched to a gene. Per the germline V gene, CDR1 is MNHEY and CDR2 is SVGAGI. Written as DNA, the CDR3 is TGTGCCAGCAGTTACTGGACAGGCGGAGGCTACACCTTC. Protein product: CASSYWTGGGYTF.

V usage is TRBV5-6 and J usage is TRBJ2-3; tentatively, D is TRBD1 (6 bases). The CDR3 has 15 residues. CDR1 is SGHDT, CDR2 YYEEEE, per germline. Trimming pared 4 bases from V and 1 base from J, leaving 13 bases between. The CDR3 bases are TGTGCCAGCAGCCTCACAGGGATAGGCACAGATACGCAGTATTTT. Its protein product is CASSLTGIGTDTQYF.

This clone was observed a few times. The chain joins TRBV6-5 to TRBJ2-7, with 8 positions matching TRBD2. CDR3 length: 16 amino acids. With 0 bases clipped from V and 3 bases from J, the junction kept 7 bases outside the gene matches. CDR1 is MNHEY and CDR2 is SVGAGI in the germline V gene. For the CDR3, the DNA is TGTGCCAGCAGTTACTCGATCGCGGGAGGACGCTACGAGCAGTACTTC. Its translation: CASSYSIAGGRYEQYF.

This clone was counted once. The chain uses TRBV11-3 and TRBJ2-4; the D gene is possibly TRBD2 (6 bases). V was pared by 4 bases and J by 5 bases, with 30 bases between. Germline V gene sequence: CDR1 SGHNT, CDR2 YENEEA. This CDR3 is built from 20 residues. This CDR3 is CASSCPVASVKLPTQNIQYF. Written as DNA, the CDR3 is TGTGCCAGCAGCTGTCCGGTCGCTAGCGTGAAACTCCCAACTCAAAACATTCAGTACTTC.

The chain carries TRBV2 and TRBJ2-5; TRBD2 is a possible D gene (6 bases). The CDR3 has 22 residues. Trimming took off 2 bases at V and 1 base at J, with 32 bases between the two ends. The V gene's germline CDR1 is SNHLY and CDR2 FYNNEI. The CDR3 DNA reads TGTGCCAGCAGTGAAAACTTGCTCCCGCGGGACTGGGGATTTATCTGCCAAGAGACCCAGTACTTC. Translated, it gives CASSENLLPRDWGFICQETQYF.

This sequence joins TRBV6-1 and TRBJ1-4, with D perhaps TRBD1 (5 bases). CDR3 length equals 15 residues. Trimming pared 6 bases from V and 6 bases from J, leaving 17 bases between. CDR1 MNHNS and CDR2 SASEGT come from the germline V gene. The CDR3 bases are TGTGCCAGCAGGGACTCGGGGGGATTTTATGAAAAACTGTTTTTT. Protein sequence: CASRDSGGFYEKLFF.